The rows below give T cell receptor beta chains drawn from one sample of a study of regulatory dendritic cells for organ transplantation. The repertoire was sequenced with immunoSEQ multiplex PCR; TCRdb's copy has only in-frame clones and lacks some. The sample holds 25,000 to 35,000 clones, around 82% seen once. Sequencing was done on a sample of naive CD8+ T cells from blood. The receptors stem from a human donor in good health. The CDR3 runs from the conserved cysteine through the conserved F or W. The order of the fields is clone size, V gene, D gene, J gene, CDR3 protein, CDR3 DNA. The D gene is left open where the match is weak. Expanded clones are given a class, and other clones once, few, many or no size at all.

abundance: few
v_gene: TRBV27
d_gene: NA
j_gene: TRBJ1-5
CDR3aa: CASSLTGINQPQHF
CDR3nt: TGTGCCAGCAGTTTAACCGGGATAAATCAGCCCCAGCATTTT

abundance: NA
v_gene: TRBV7-9
d_gene: TRBD2
j_gene: TRBJ2-7
CDR3aa: CASSAGDYEQYF
CDR3nt: TGTGCCAGCAGCGCGGGGGACTACGAGCAGTACTTC

abundance: NA
v_gene: TRBV5-5
d_gene: NA
j_gene: TRBJ2-7
CDR3aa: CASSADRRSYEQYF
CDR3nt: TGTGCCAGCAGCGCCGACAGGCGCTCCTACGAGCAGTACTTC

abundance: NA
v_gene: TRBV9
d_gene: TRBD1
j_gene: TRBJ2-2
CDR3aa: CASSVAGQGQGKLFF
CDR3nt: TGTGCCAGCAGCGTAGCCGGGCAGGGACAGGGGAAACTGTTTTTT

abundance: NA
v_gene: TRBV10-3
d_gene: TRBD1
j_gene: TRBJ2-7
CDR3aa: CAISEEGAGEQYF
CDR3nt: TGTGCCATCAGTGAAGAGGGGGCGGGCGAGCAGTACTTC

abundance: NA
v_gene: TRBV7-8
d_gene: NA
j_gene: TRBJ2-1
CDR3aa: CASSLVLNEQFF
CDR3nt: TGTGCCAGCAGCTTAGTTCTTAATGAGCAGTTCTTC

abundance: NA
v_gene: TRBV6-5
d_gene: NA
j_gene: TRBJ2-7
CDR3aa: CASSYKEAGLEYF
CDR3nt: TGTGCCAGCAGTTATAAAGAGGCGGGACTGGAGTACTTC

abundance: NA
v_gene: TRBV4-2
d_gene: NA
j_gene: TRBJ1-4
CDR3aa: CASSQEGGEWEKLFF
CDR3nt: TGTGCCAGCAGCCAAGAAGGTGGGGAGTGGGAAAAACTGTTTTTT

abundance: NA
v_gene: TRBV15
d_gene: TRBD2
j_gene: TRBJ2-7
CDR3aa: CATSLAGISYEQYF
CDR3nt: TGTGCCACCAGCCTAGCGGGGATCTCCTACGAGCAGTACTTC

abundance: NA
v_gene: TRBV5-1
d_gene: TRBD1
j_gene: TRBJ1-1
CDR3aa: CASSISGQGTEAFF
CDR3nt: TGCGCCAGCAGCATATCTGGACAGGGCACTGAAGCTTTCTTT

abundance: NA
v_gene: TRBV7-9
d_gene: TRBD1
j_gene: TRBJ1-2
CDR3aa: CASSWGQSDYGYTF
CDR3nt: TGTGCCAGCAGCTGGGGACAGTCAGACTATGGCTACACCTTC

abundance: few
v_gene: TRBV5-4
d_gene: NA
j_gene: TRBJ2-7
CDR3aa: CASSLAGFSYEQYF
CDR3nt: TGTGCCAGCAGCTTGGCGGGGTTTTCTTACGAGCAGTACTTC

abundance: NA
v_gene: TRBV6-5
d_gene: NA
j_gene: TRBJ1-1
CDR3aa: CASSYGPVAEAFF
CDR3nt: TGTGCCAGCAGTTACGGGCCAGTCGCTGAAGCTTTCTTT

abundance: NA
v_gene: TRBV7-9
d_gene: TRBD2
j_gene: TRBJ2-5
CDR3aa: CASSQGERGQETQYF
CDR3nt: TGTGCCAGCAGCCAAGGGGAGCGGGGCCAAGAGACCCAGTACTTC

abundance: NA
v_gene: TRBV7-9
d_gene: NA
j_gene: TRBJ2-1
CDR3aa: CASSASSGYNEQFF
CDR3nt: TGTGCCAGCAGCGCCTCATCCGGGTACAATGAGCAGTTCTTC

abundance: once
v_gene: TRBV6-1
d_gene: NA
j_gene: TRBJ1-2
CDR3aa: CASRPLDRSYGYTF
CDR3nt: TGTGCCAGCCGACCCTTAGACAGGTCTTATGGCTACACCTTC

abundance: NA
v_gene: TRBV7-8
d_gene: NA
j_gene: TRBJ2-5
CDR3aa: CASSLAPPGAKQETQYF
CDR3nt: TGTGCCAGCAGCTTAGCGCCGCCAGGGGCAAAACAAGAGACCCAGTACTTC

abundance: NA
v_gene: TRBV11-2
d_gene: TRBD2
j_gene: TRBJ2-1
CDR3aa: CASSVSGGPVDEQFF
CDR3nt: TGTGCCAGCAGCGTTAGCGGGGGGCCCGTGGATGAGCAGTTCTTC

abundance: few
v_gene: TRBV7-9
d_gene: TRBD1
j_gene: TRBJ1-1
CDR3aa: CASSQTGVGTEAFF
CDR3nt: TGTGCCAGCAGCCAGACAGGGGTCGGCACTGAAGCTTTCTTT

abundance: NA
v_gene: TRBV7-9
d_gene: TRBD1
j_gene: TRBJ1-2
CDR3aa: CASSLGSGGMRGYTF
CDR3nt: TGTGCCAGCAGCTTAGGCTCAGGGGGGATGCGGGGCTACACCTTC

abundance: NA
v_gene: TRBV6-1
d_gene: TRBD1
j_gene: TRBJ2-7
CDR3aa: CASSEGTGNYEQYF
CDR3nt: TGTGCCAGCAGTGAAGGGACAGGGAACTACGAGCAGTACTTC

abundance: NA
v_gene: TRBV9
d_gene: TRBD1
j_gene: TRBJ1-4
CDR3aa: CASSAQGGNEKLFF
CDR3nt: TGTGCCAGCAGTGCACAGGGGGGTAATGAAAAACTGTTTTTT

abundance: NA
v_gene: TRBV29-1
d_gene: NA
j_gene: TRBJ1-2
CDR3aa: CSVLYADGYTF
CDR3nt: TGCAGCGTTCTTTACGCAGATGGCTACACCTTC

abundance: NA
v_gene: TRBV6-6
d_gene: TRBD2
j_gene: TRBJ2-2
CDR3aa: CASIMSGGGHTGELFF
CDR3nt: TGTGCCAGCATCATGAGCGGGGGGGGTCACACCGGGGAGCTGTTTTTT

abundance: once
v_gene: TRBV9
d_gene: TRBD1
j_gene: TRBJ2-1
CDR3aa: CASSVYRDSGNEQFF
CDR3nt: TGTGCCAGCAGCGTATATCGGGACAGCGGCAATGAGCAGTTCTTC

abundance: NA
v_gene: TRBV29-1
d_gene: TRBD1
j_gene: TRBJ1-2
CDR3aa: CSVETRPTGNYGYTF
CDR3nt: TGCAGCGTTGAAACACGTCCGACAGGGAACTATGGCTACACCTTC

abundance: few
v_gene: TRBV7-9
d_gene: NA
j_gene: TRBJ2-7
CDR3aa: CASSLSGVGRSYEQYF
CDR3nt: TGTGCCAGCAGCTTGTCCGGGGTAGGGCGCTCCTACGAGCAGTACTTC

abundance: NA
v_gene: TRBV7-8
d_gene: NA
j_gene: TRBJ2-2
CDR3aa: CASEGAGELFF
CDR3nt: TGTGCCAGCGAGGGGGCCGGGGAGCTGTTTTTT

abundance: NA
v_gene: TRBV7-9
d_gene: NA
j_gene: TRBJ1-6
CDR3aa: CASSRPRGSNSPLHF
CDR3nt: TGTGCCAGCAGCCGCCCGAGAGGGTCCAATTCACCCCTCCACTTT

abundance: NA
v_gene: TRBV7-9
d_gene: TRBD2
j_gene: TRBJ2-7
CDR3aa: CASSGGGVYEQYF
CDR3nt: TGTGCCAGCAGCGGTGGGGGGGTCTACGAGCAGTACTTC

abundance: NA
v_gene: TRBV29-1
d_gene: TRBD2
j_gene: TRBJ2-2
CDR3aa: CSVVVAGGPETGELFF
CDR3nt: TGCAGCGTTGTGGTAGCGGGGGGGCCTGAAACCGGGGAGCTGTTTTTT

abundance: NA
v_gene: TRBV7-2
d_gene: TRBD1
j_gene: TRBJ1-2
CDR3aa: CASSLDRGFNYGYTF
CDR3nt: TGTGCCAGCAGCTTAGACAGGGGATTCAACTATGGCTACACCTTC

abundance: NA
v_gene: TRBV10-3
d_gene: NA
j_gene: TRBJ2-1
CDR3aa: CAISESRNEQFF
CDR3nt: TGTGCCATCAGTGAGAGCCGGAATGAGCAGTTCTTC

abundance: NA
v_gene: TRBV7-8
d_gene: NA
j_gene: TRBJ2-3
CDR3aa: CASSLGGTSTDTQYF
CDR3nt: TGTGCCAGCAGCTTAGGAGGGACTAGCACAGATACGCAGTATTTT

abundance: NA
v_gene: TRBV27
d_gene: TRBD2
j_gene: TRBJ2-3
CDR3aa: CASSPLPSGGTDTQYF
CDR3nt: TGTGCCAGCAGTCCCCTGCCCTCGGGGGGAACAGATACGCAGTATTTT

abundance: NA
v_gene: TRBV5-6
d_gene: TRBD1
j_gene: TRBJ2-2
CDR3aa: CASSRGQGAGELFF
CDR3nt: TGTGCCAGCAGCCGTGGACAGGGAGCCGGGGAGCTGTTTTTT

abundance: NA
v_gene: TRBV4-1
d_gene: TRBD1
j_gene: TRBJ1-1
CDR3aa: CASSLGTVNTEAFF
CDR3nt: TGCGCCAGCAGCCTCGGGACAGTGAACACTGAAGCTTTCTTT

abundance: NA
v_gene: TRBV2
d_gene: TRBD1
j_gene: TRBJ2-5
CDR3aa: CASRGPLDRVSETQYF
CDR3nt: TGTGCCAGCAGGGGCCCTCTAGACAGGGTTTCTGAGACCCAGTACTTC

abundance: NA
v_gene: TRBV11-2
d_gene: TRBD1
j_gene: TRBJ1-3
CDR3aa: CASSLEGAPGNTIYF
CDR3nt: TGTGCCAGCAGCTTGGAGGGGGCGCCTGGAAACACCATATATTTT

abundance: NA
v_gene: TRBV19
d_gene: NA
j_gene: TRBJ2-7
CDR3aa: CASRDLSSYEQYF
CDR3nt: TGTGCCAGCCGGGACTTGAGCTCCTACGAGCAGTACTTC

abundance: NA
v_gene: TRBV6-5
d_gene: TRBD2
j_gene: TRBJ2-2
CDR3aa: CASSYFGGGASGELFF
CDR3nt: TGTGCCAGCAGTTACTTTGGCGGGGGGGCATCCGGGGAGCTGTTTTTT

abundance: NA
v_gene: TRBV29-1
d_gene: TRBD1
j_gene: TRBJ2-3
CDR3aa: CSVAQGVSDTQYF
CDR3nt: TGCAGTGTGGCCCAGGGGGTCTCGGATACGCAGTATTTT

abundance: NA
v_gene: TRBV13
d_gene: NA
j_gene: TRBJ2-1
CDR3aa: CASSLAYNEQFF
CDR3nt: TGTGCCAGCAGCTTAGCATACAATGAGCAGTTCTTC

abundance: once
v_gene: TRBV6-5
d_gene: NA
j_gene: TRBJ1-1
CDR3aa: CASSQGPLNTEAFF
CDR3nt: TGTGCCAGTTCCCAGGGGCCCCTAAACACTGAAGCTTTCTTT

abundance: NA
v_gene: TRBV2
d_gene: TRBD1
j_gene: TRBJ2-5
CDR3aa: CASSGDSQETQYF
CDR3nt: TGTGCCAGCAGCGGGGACAGCCAAGAGACCCAGTACTTC

abundance: NA
v_gene: TRBV11-3
d_gene: NA
j_gene: TRBJ1-1
CDR3aa: CASSLEDRNTEAFF
CDR3nt: TGTGCCAGCAGCTTGGAGGACAGAAACACTGAAGCTTTCTTT

abundance: NA
v_gene: TRBV7-9
d_gene: NA
j_gene: TRBJ2-3
CDR3aa: CASSPAGEGTDTQYF
CDR3nt: TGTGCCAGCAGCCCGGCAGGGGAGGGGACAGATACGCAGTATTTT

abundance: NA
v_gene: TRBV4-3
d_gene: TRBD1
j_gene: TRBJ1-2
CDR3aa: CASSPSRGQGANYGYTF
CDR3nt: TGCGCCAGCAGCCCATCCCGGGGACAGGGGGCGAACTATGGCTACACCTTC

abundance: once
v_gene: TRBV27
d_gene: NA
j_gene: TRBJ1-3
CDR3aa: CASSLWAGSGNTIYF
CDR3nt: TGTGCCAGCAGTTTGTGGGCAGGGTCTGGAAACACCATATATTTT

abundance: NA
v_gene: TRBV13
d_gene: NA
j_gene: TRBJ2-1
CDR3aa: CASSLLQGNEQFF
CDR3nt: TGTGCCAGCAGCCTACTTCAGGGGAATGAGCAGTTCTTC

abundance: NA
v_gene: TRBV7-9
d_gene: TRBD1
j_gene: TRBJ2-7
CDR3aa: CASSPRDRVYEQYF
CDR3nt: TGTGCCAGCAGCCCGCGGGACAGGGTGTACGAGCAGTACTTC

abundance: NA
v_gene: TRBV7-6
d_gene: NA
j_gene: TRBJ1-1
CDR3aa: CASSLGGGEAFF
CDR3nt: TGTGCCAGCAGCTTAGGGGGCGGTGAAGCTTTCTTT

abundance: NA
v_gene: TRBV14
d_gene: NA
j_gene: TRBJ2-1
CDR3aa: CASSQGRPSYNEQFF
CDR3nt: TGTGCCAGCAGCCAAGGCAGGCCCTCCTACAATGAGCAGTTCTTC

abundance: few
v_gene: TRBV19
d_gene: NA
j_gene: TRBJ1-5
CDR3aa: CASTATDNQPQHF
CDR3nt: TGTGCCTCCACCGCGACAGACAATCAGCCCCAGCATTTT

abundance: NA
v_gene: TRBV12-5
d_gene: NA
j_gene: TRBJ2-3
CDR3aa: CASGPPGQGTDTQYF
CDR3nt: TGTGCTAGTGGTCCCCCGGGACAAGGCACAGATACGCAGTATTTT

abundance: NA
v_gene: TRBV7-9
d_gene: TRBD1
j_gene: TRBJ1-1
CDR3aa: CACSPGGATTEAFF
CDR3nt: TGTGCCTGCTCCCCAGGGGGCGCTACCACTGAAGCTTTCTTT